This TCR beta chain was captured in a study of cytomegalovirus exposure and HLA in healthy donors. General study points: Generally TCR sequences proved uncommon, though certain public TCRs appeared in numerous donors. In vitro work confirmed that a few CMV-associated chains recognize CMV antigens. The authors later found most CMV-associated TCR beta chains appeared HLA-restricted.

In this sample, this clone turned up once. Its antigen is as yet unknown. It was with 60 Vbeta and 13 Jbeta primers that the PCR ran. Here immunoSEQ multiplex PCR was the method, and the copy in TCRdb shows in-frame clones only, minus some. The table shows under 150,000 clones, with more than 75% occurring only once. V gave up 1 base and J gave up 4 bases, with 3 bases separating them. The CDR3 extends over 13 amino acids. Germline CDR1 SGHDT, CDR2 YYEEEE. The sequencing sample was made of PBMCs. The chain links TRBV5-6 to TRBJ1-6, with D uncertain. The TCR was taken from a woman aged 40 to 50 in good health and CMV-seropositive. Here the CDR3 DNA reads TGTGCCAGCAGCTTGCAGTATAATTCACCCCTCCACTTT. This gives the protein CASSLQYNSPLHF.